This T cell receptor (beta chain) was retrieved from a study of OX40 agonist ivuxolimab in advanced cancers. The CDR3 is 15 amino acids. The V gene's germline CDR1 is SGHAT and CDR2 FQNNGV. V was shortened by 5 bases and J by 2 bases, with 15 bases between the two germline ends. Produced via immunoSEQ multiplex PCR; TCRdb's table is partial and in-frame only. Among tens of thousands of clones listed, 75% to 95% were seen once. V gene TRBV11-2 combines with J gene TRBJ1-2; D might be TRBD1 (5 bases). This TCR came from an adult with an advanced solid tumor such as melanoma, head and neck, liver or kidney cancer. This specimen consisted of CD4+ or CD8+ T cells sorted from blood, obtained in a trial of the OX40 agonist ivuxolimab. The CDR3 protein is CASSPGAGWNYGYTF. The CDR3 DNA reads as TGTGCCAGCAGCCCCGGGGCAGGGTGGAACTATGGCTACACCTTC.